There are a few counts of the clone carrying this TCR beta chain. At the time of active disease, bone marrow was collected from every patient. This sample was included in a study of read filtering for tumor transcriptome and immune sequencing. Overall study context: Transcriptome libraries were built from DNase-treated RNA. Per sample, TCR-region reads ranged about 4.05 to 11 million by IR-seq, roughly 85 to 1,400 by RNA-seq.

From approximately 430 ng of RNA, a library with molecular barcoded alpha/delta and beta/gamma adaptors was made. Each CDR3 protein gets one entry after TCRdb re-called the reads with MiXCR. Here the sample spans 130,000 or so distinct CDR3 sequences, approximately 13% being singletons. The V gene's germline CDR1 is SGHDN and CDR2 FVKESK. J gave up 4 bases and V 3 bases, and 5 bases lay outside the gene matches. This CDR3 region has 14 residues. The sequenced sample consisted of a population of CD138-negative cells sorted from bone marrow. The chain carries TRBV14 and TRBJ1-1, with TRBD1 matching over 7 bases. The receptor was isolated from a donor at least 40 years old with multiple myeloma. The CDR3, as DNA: TGTGCCAGCAGCCAGTCCCGGGACAGCACTGAAGCTTTCTTT. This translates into CASSQSRDSTEAFF.